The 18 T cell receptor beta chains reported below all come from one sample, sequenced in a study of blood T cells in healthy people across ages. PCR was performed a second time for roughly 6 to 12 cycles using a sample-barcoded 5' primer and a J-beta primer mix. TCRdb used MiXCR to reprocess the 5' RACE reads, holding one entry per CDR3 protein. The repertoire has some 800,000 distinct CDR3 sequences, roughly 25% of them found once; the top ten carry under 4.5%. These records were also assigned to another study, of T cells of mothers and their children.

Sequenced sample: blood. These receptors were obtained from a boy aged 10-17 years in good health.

Here the CDR3 DNA reads TGTGCCAGCAGTTTAGAGGCTAGCGAGGGTGAGCAGTTCTTC. Its protein is CASSLEASEGEQFF. The chain couples TRBV12-3 or TRBV12-4 to TRBJ2-1; D may be TRBD2 (6 bases). The V gene lost 1 base and the J gene lost 9 bases, with 13 bases spanning the gap. The CDR3 loop spans 14 amino acids.

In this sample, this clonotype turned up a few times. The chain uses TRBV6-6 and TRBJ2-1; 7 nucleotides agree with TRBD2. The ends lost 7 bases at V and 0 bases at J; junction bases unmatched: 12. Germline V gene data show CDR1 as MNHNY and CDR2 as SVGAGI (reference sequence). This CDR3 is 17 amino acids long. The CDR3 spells CASTGLGLANSYNEQFF. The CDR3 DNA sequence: TGTGCCAGCACCGGACTAGGCCTAGCGAACTCCTACAATGAGCAGTTCTTC.

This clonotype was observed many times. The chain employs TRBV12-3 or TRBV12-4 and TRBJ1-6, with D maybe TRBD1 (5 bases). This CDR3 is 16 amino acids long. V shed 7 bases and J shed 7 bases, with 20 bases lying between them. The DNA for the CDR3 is TGTGCCAGCACCCTTGACGGGACGGGACCCAATTCACCCCTCCACTTT. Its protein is CASTLDGTGPNSPLHF.

This CDR3 reads CASSDTNNYGYTF. CDR3 sequence (DNA): TGTGCCAGCAGTGATACTAACAACTATGGCTACACCTTC. V usage is TRBV6-5 and J usage is TRBJ1-2; no clear D gene. V was cut by 5 bases and J by 2 bases, with 9 bases left in between. CDR1 and CDR2 from the germline V gene are MNHEY and SVGAGI. The length of the CDR3 is 13 residues.

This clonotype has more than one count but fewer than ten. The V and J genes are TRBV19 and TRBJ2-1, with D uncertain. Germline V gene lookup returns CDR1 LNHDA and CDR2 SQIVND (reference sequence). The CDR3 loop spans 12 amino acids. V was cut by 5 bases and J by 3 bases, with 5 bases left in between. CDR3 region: CASSDFYNEQFF. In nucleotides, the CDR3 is TGTGCCAGTAGTGACTTCTACAATGAGCAGTTCTTC.

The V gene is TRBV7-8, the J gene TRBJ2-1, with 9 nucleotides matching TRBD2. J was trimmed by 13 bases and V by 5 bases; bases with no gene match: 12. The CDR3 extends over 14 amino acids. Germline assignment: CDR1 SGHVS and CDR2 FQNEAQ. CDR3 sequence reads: CASSPAGGRVAQFF. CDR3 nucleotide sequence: TGTGCCAGCAGCCCCGCCGGCGGGAGGGTCGCCCAGTTCTTC.

The CDR3 DNA reads TGTGCCAGCAGTACCAGCGGGAGGGTAGGGGAGCAGTACTTC. Amino acid sequence: CASSTSGRVGEQYF. The V call is TRBV11-2, the J call TRBJ2-7, with 10 bases aligning to TRBD2. This CDR3 contains 14 residues. Germline CDR1 is SGHAT and CDR2 is FQNNGV. V shed 6 bases, J shed 7 bases, and the junction held 9 bases outside the gene matches.

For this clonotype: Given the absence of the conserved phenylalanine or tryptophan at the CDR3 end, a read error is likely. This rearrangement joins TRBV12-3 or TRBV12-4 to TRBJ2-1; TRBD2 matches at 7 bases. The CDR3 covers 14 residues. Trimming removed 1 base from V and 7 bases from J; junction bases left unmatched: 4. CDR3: CASSLEGGSNEQFL. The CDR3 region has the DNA TGTGCCAGCAGTTTAGAGGGCGGGAGTAATGAGCAGTTCTTG.

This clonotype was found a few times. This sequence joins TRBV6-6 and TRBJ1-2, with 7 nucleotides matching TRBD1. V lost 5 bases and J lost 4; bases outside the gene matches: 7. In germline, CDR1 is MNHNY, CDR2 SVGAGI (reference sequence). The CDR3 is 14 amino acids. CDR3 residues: CASSPATGTYGYTF. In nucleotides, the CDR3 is TGTGCCAGCAGTCCCGCGACAGGGACCTATGGCTACACCTTC.

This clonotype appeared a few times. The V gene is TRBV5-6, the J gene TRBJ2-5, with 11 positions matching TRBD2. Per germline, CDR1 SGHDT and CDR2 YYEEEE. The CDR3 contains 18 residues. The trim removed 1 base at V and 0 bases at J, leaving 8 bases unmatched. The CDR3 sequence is CASSLFASGRTYQETQYF. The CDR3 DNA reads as TGTGCCAGCAGCTTGTTTGCTAGCGGGAGGACCTACCAAGAGACCCAGTACTTC.

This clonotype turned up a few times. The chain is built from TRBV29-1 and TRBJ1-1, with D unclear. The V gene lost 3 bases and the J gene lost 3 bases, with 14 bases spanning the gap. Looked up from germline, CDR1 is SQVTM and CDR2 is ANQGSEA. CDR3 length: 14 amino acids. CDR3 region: CSVDSSLGYTEAFF. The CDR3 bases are TGCAGCGTTGATTCCTCGTTGGGTTACACTGAAGCTTTCTTT.

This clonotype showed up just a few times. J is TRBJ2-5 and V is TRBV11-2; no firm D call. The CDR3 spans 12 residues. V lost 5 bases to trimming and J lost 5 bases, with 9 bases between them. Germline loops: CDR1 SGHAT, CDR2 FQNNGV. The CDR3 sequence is CASSHSYETQYF. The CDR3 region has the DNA TGTGCCAGCAGCCATTCGTATGAGACCCAGTACTTC.

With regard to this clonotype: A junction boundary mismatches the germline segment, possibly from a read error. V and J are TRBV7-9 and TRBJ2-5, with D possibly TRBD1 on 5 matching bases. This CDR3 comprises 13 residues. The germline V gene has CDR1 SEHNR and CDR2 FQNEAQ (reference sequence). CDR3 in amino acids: CATSRRGGETQYF. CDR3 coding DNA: TGTGCCACCAGCAGAAGGGGTGGGGAGACCCAGTACTTC.

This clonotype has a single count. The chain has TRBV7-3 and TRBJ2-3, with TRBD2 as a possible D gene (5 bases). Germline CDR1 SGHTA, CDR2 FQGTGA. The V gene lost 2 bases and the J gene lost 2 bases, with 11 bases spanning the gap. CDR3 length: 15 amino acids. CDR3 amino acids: CASSLSSGPTDTQYF. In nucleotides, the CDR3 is TGTGCCAGCAGCTTATCCAGCGGACCCACAGATACGCAGTATTTT.

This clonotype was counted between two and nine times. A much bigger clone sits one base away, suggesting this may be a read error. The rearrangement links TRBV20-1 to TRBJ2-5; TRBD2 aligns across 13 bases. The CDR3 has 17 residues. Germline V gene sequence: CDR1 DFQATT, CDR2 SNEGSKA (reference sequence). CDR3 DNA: TGCAGTGCTAGTAGGGGACTAGCGGGACCTGCCCAAGGGACCCAGTACTTC. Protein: CSASRGLAGPAQGTQYF.

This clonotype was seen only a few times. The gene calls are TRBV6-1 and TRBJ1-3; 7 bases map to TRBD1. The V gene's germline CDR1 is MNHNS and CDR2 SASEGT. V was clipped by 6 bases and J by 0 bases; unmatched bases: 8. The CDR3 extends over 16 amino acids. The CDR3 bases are TGTGCCAGCAGCCCGACAGGGCTGATCTCTGGAAACACCATATATTTT. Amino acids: CASSPTGLISGNTIYF.

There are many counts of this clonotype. The CDR3: CASSEYLIGGRGSSYNEQFF. The CDR3 DNA sequence: TGTGCCAGCAGTGAATACTTAATAGGCGGGAGGGGGAGCTCCTACAATGAGCAGTTCTTC. The chain employs TRBV25-1 and TRBJ2-1; 9 positions agree with TRBD2. The germline gives CDR1 MGHDK, CDR2 SYGVNS. V lost 0 bases, J lost 0 bases, and 12 bases stayed unmatched. This CDR3 is built from 20 residues.

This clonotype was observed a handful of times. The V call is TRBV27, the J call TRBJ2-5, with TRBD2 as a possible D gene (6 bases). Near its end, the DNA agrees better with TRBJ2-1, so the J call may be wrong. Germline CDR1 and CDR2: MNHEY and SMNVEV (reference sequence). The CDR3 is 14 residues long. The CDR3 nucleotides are TGTGCCAGCAGTTTACTCACACTAGCCAATGAGCAGTTCTTC. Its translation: CASSLLTLANEQFF.